Reported below is one T cell receptor (beta chain). Its antigen is not known. The germline V gene has CDR1 SGHVT and CDR2 SQSDAQ. The CDR3 loop spans 14 amino acids. V gave up 5 bases and J gave up 8 bases, with 18 bases separating them. The entry originates in a study of T cell repertoires in cytomegalovirus infection. Study results and caveats: Ex vivo, HLA-C-restricted CMV-specific TCR beta clonotypes prevailed over the rest of the response.

Each CDR3 protein is one row after TCRdb ran MiXCR on the reads. The sample has approximately 730,000 distinct CDR3 sequences, roughly 29% seen once. The origin of this receptor is a human donor in good health (CMV status not recorded). Some clones in this sample may be carry-over from other donors' samples. This specimen was cultured CD8+ T cells from PBMCs, taken from culture after CMV antigen stimulation. The chain links TRBV7-4 to TRBJ1-1; a possible D gene is TRBD1 (5 bases). CDR3 nucleotide sequence: TGTGCCAGCAGCGGACTCACCCGGGGGGAAGAAGCTTTCTTT. The encoded protein is CASSGLTRGEEAFF.